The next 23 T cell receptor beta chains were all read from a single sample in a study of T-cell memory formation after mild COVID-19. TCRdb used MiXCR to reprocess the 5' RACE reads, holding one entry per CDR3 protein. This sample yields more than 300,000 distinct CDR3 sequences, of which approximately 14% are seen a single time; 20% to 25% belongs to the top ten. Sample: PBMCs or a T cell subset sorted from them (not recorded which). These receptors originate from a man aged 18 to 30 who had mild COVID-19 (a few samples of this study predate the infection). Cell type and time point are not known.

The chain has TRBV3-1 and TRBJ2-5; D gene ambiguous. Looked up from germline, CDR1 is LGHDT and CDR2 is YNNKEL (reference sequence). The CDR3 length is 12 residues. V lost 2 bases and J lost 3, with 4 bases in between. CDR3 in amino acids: CASSQIEETQYF. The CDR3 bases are TGTGCCAGCAGCCAAATAGAAGAGACCCAGTACTTC.

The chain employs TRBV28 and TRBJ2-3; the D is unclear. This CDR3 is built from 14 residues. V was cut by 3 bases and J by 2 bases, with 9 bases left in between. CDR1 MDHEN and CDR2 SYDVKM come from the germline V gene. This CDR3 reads CASSLPVYTDTQYF. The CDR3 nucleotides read TGTGCCAGCAGTTTGCCTGTGTACACAGATACGCAGTATTTT.

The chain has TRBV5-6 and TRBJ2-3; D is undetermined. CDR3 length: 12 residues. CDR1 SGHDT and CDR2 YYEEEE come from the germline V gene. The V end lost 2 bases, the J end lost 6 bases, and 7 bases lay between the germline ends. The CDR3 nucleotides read TGTGCCAGCAGCTTCACCTTGGATACGCAGTATTTT. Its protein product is CASSFTLDTQYF.

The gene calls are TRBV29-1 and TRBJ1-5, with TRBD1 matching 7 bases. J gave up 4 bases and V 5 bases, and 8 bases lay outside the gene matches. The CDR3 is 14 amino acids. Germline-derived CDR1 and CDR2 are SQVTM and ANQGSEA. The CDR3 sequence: CSVQGGAGNQPQHF. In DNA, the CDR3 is TGCAGCGTTCAGGGGGGAGCAGGTAATCAGCCCCAGCATTTT.

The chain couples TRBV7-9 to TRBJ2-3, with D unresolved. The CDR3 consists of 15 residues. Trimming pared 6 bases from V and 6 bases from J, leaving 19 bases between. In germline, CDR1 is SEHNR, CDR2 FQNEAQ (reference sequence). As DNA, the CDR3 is TGTGCCAGCAGTCCCGGAGACACCCCTGCTGATACGCAGTATTTT. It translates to CASSPGDTPADTQYF. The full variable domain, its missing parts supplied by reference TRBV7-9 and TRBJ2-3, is DTGVSQNPRHKITKRGQNVTFRCDPISEHNRLYWYRQTLGQGPEFLTYFQNEAQLEKSRLLSDRFSAERPKGSFSTLEIQRTEQGDSAMYLCASSPGDTPADTQYFGPGTRLTVL.

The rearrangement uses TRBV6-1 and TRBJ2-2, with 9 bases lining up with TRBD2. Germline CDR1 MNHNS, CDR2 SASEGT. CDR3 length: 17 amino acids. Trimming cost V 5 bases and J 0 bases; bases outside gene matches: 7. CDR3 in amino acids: CASSYRLADTNTGELFF. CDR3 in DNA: TGTGCCAGCAGTTATCGACTAGCGGACACGAACACCGGGGAGCTGTTTTTT.

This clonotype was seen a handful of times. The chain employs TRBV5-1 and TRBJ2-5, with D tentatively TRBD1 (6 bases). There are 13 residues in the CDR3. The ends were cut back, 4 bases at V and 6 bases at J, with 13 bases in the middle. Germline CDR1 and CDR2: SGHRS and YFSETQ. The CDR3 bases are TGCGCCAGCAGCCTGAACAGGGACCAGACCCAGTACTTC. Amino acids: CASSLNRDQTQYF.

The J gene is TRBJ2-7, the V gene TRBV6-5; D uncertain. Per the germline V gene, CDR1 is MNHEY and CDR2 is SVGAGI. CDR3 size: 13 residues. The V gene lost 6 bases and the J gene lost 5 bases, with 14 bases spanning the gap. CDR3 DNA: TGTGCCAGCAGCCCCAGGCTTAGGGACGAGCAGTACTTC. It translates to CASSPRLRDEQYF.

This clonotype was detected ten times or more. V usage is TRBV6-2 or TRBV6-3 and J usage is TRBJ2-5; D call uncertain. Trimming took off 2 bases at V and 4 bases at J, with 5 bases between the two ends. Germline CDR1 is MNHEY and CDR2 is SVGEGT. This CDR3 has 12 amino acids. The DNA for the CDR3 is TGTGCCAGCAGTTACCCCGGAGAGACCCAGTACTTC. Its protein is CASSYPGETQYF.

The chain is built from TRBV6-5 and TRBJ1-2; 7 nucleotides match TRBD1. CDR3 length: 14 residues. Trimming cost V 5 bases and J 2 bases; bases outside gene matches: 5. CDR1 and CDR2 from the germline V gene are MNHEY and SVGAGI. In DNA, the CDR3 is TGTGCCAGCAGTACAGGGGACTCCAACTATGGCTACACCTTC. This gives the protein CASSTGDSNYGYTF.

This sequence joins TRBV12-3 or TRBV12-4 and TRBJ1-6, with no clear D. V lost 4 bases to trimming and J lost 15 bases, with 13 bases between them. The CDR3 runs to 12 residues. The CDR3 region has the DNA TGTGCCAGCAGTTCGTTCCCGGGAAGCCTCCACTTT. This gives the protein CASSSFPGSLHF.

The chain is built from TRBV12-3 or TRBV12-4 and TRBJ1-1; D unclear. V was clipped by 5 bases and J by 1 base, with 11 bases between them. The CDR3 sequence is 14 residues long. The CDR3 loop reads CASSLSRANTEAFF. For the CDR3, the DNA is TGTGCCAGCAGTCTCTCTCGGGCGAACACTGAAGCTTTCTTT.

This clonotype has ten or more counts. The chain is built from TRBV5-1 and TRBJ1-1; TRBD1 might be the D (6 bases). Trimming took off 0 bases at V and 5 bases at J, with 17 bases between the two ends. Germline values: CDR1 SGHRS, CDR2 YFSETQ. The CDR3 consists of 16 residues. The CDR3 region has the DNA TGCGCCAGCAGCTTGGCCGGGACACTCAGAGGGACTGAAGCTTTCTTT. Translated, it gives CASSLAGTLRGTEAFF.

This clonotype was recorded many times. CDR3 in amino acids: CSVGTGWGMNTEAFF. CDR3 nucleotide sequence: TGCAGCGTAGGAACAGGTTGGGGCATGAACACTGAAGCTTTCTTT. The genes are TRBV29-1 and TRBJ1-1; perhaps TRBD1 as D (5 bases). The V gene lost 6 bases and the J gene lost 0 bases, with 17 bases spanning the gap. Germline V gene sequence: CDR1 SQVTM, CDR2 ANQGSEA. This CDR3 comprises 15 residues.

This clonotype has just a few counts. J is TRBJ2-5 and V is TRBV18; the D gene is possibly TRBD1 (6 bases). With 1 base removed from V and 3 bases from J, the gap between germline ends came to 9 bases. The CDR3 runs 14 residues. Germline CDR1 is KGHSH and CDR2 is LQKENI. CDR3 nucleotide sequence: TGTGCCAGCTCACCACTGACAGGAGAAGAGACCCAGTACTTC. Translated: CASSPLTGEETQYF.

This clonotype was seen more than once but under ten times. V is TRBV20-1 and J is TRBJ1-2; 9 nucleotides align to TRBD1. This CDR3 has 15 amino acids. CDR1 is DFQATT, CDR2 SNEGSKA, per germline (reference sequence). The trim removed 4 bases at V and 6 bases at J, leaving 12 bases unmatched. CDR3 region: CSATTGQGKGDGYTF. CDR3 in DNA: TGCAGTGCTACCACTGGACAGGGGAAGGGCGATGGCTACACCTTC.

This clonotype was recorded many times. CDR3 coding DNA: TGTGCCAGCAGTTTATCGGGGAGCTCCTACAATGAGCAGTTCTTC. It codes for CASSLSGSSYNEQFF. V gene TRBV7-2 combines with J gene TRBJ2-1; D might be TRBD2 (5 bases). This CDR3 has 15 residues. Germline V lookup: CDR1 SGHTA, CDR2 FQGNSA. V lost 6 bases, J lost 0 bases, and 12 bases lay in between.

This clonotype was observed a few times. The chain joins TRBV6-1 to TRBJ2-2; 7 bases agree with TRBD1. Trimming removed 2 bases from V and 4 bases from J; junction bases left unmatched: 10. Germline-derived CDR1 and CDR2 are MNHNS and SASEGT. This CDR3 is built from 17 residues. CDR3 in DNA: TGTGCCAGCAGTGAATCGTTTCGGGCAGGGGGCACCGGGGAGCTGTTTTTT. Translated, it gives CASSESFRAGGTGELFF.

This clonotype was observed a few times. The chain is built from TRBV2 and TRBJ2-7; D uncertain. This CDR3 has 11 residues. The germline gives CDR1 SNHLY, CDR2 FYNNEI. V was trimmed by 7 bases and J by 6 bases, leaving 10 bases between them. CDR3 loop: CASNLRPEQYV. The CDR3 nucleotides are TGTGCCAGCAACCTAAGACCCGAGCAGTACGTC.

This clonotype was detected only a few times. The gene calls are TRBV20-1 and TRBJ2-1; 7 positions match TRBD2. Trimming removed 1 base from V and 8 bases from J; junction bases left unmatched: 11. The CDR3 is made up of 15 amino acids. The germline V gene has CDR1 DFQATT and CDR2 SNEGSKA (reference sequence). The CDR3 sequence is CSARVATGGSHEQFF. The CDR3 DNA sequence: TGCAGTGCTAGAGTGGCGACGGGGGGAAGTCATGAGCAGTTCTTC.

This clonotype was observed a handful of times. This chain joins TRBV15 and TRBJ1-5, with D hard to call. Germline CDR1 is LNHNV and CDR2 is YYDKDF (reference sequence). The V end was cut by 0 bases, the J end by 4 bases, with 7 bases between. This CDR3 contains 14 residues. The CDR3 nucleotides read TGTGCCACCAGCAGAGAAACGGGGAATCAGCCCCAGCATTTT. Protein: CATSRETGNQPQHF.

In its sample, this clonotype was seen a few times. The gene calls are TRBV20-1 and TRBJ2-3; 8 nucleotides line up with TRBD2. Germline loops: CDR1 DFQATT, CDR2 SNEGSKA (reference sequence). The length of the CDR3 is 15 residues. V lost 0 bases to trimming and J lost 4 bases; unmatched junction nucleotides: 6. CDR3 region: CSARDHGGVPDTQYF. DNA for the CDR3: TGCAGTGCTAGAGATCACGGGGGGGTCCCAGATACGCAGTATTTT.

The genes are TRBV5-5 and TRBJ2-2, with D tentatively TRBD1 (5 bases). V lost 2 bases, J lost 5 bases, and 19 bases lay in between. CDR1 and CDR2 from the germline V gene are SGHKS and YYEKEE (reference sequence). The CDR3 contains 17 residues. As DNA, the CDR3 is TGTGCCAGCAGCTTACCCTTGGAACAGGTTGAGACCGGGGAGCTGTTTTTT. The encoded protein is CASSLPLEQVETGELFF.